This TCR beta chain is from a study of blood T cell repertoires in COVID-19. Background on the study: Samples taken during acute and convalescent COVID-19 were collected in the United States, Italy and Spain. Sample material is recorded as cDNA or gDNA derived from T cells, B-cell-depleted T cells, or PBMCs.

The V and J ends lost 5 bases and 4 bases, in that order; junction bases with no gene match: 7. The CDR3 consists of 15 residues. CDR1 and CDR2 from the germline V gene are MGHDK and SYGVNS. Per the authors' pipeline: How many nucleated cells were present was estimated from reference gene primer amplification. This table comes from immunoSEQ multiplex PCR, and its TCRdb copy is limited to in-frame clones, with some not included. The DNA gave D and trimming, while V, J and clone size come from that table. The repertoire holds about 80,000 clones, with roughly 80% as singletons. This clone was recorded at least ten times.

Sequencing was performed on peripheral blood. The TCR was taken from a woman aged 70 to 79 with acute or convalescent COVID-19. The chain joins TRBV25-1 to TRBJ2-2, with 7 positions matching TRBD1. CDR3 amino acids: CASSRGLVGTGELFF. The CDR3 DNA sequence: TGTGCCAGCAGTAGGGGGCTAGTCGGCACCGGGGAGCTGTTTTTT.